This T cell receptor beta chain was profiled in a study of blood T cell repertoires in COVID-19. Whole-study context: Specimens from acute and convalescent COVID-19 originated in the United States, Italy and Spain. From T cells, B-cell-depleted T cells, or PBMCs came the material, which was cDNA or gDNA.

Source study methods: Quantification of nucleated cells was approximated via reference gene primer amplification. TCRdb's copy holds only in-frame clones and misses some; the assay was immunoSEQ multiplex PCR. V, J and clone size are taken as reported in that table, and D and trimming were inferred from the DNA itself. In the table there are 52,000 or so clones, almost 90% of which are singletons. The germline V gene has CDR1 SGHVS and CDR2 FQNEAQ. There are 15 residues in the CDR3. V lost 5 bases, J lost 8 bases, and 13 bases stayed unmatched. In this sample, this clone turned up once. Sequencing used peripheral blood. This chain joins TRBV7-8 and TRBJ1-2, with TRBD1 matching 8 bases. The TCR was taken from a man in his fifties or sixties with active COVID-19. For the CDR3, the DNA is TGTGCCAGCAGCCCTAGGACAGGGAGCGGTTTGGGCTACACCTTC. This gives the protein CASSPRTGSGLGYTF.